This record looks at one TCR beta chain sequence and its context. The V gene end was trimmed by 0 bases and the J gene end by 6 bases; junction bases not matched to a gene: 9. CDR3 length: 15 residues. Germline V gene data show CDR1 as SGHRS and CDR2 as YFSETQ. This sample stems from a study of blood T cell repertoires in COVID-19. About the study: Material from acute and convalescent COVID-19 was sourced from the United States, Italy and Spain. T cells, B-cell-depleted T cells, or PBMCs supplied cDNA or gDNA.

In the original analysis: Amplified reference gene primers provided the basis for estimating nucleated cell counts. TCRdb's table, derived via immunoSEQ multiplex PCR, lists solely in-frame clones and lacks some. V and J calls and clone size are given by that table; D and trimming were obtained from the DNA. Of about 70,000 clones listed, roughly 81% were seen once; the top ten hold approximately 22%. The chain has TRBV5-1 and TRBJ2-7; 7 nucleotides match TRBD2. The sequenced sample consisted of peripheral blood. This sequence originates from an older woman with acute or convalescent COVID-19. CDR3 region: CASSLGDGRFAEQYF. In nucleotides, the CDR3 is TGCGCCAGCAGCTTGGGGGACGGGAGGTTTGCCGAGCAGTACTTC.